A few counts support the clone carrying this T cell receptor beta chain. Its antigen is currently unknown. Researchers took RNA transcripts and amplified the TCR beta CDR3 regions from them. First-round RT-PCR of the TCR CDR3 relied on the HTBI primer set. TCRdb used MiXCR to reprocess the multiplex PCR reads, holding one entry per CDR3 protein. The data contain 700,000 or so distinct CDR3 sequences, about a sixth of them seen just once; the ten biggest clones take up 8.4%. The diagnoses drew upon clinical symptoms, serum thyroxine and TRAb, thyroid ultrasound and orbital computed tomography. The data originate from a study of T cells in Graves' hyperthyroidism and ophthalmopathy. Overall study results and limits: From stable hyperthyroidism, ophthalmopathy was set apart by a 13 V-J model. In the blood, most expanded thyroid clonotypes above 0.001 appeared as well.

The CDR3 sequence is 13 residues long. J lost 4 bases, V lost 9 bases, and 7 bases had no gene match. CDR1 is LNHDA and CDR2 is SQIVND in the germline V gene (reference sequence). Sequencing was performed on blood. The gene calls are TRBV19 and TRBJ2-3; the match to TRBD2 covers 7 bases. The TCR sequence derives from a man between 18 and 35 years old with Graves' hyperthyroidism. The CDR3 DNA sequence: TGTGCCAGCCGGCGGGAGATGGCAGATACGCAGTATTTT. This encodes CASRREMADTQYF.